These 21 T cell receptor beta chains share one sample of origin, sequenced in a study of human T cells and chemical hapten exposure. Specified time point: patch test 2, 6 weeks after DPC sensitization. Sample treatment: therapeutic diphenylcyclopropenone sensitization with weekly scalp DPC. TCRdb reanalysed the RACE reads using MiXCR and keeps one entry per CDR3 protein. Of roughly 92,000 distinct CDR3 sequences in the sample, 9.5% to 12% are singletons; the top ten hold 3.2%. Material: whole blood, obtained in connection with sensitization to the hapten diphenylcyclopropenone (DPC). Receptors originate from a woman in her thirties or forties with alopecia areata. Some clones in this sample may be carry-over from other donors' samples.

The V gene is TRBV23-1, the J gene TRBJ1-1, with 8 bases that match TRBD1. TRBV23-1 carries the ORF label, with uncertain function. V was pared by 6 bases and J by 0 bases, with 15 bases of the junction left unmatched. The CDR3 extends over 18 amino acids. In DNA form, the CDR3 reads TGCGCCAGCAGCGCAGGGGGCCCCAGAGTTTCGGTGAACACTGAAGCTTTCTTT. This gives the protein CASSAGGPRVSVNTEAFF.

This clonotype was seen at least ten times. The chain links TRBV6-6 to TRBJ1-6; 7 nucleotides line up with TRBD1. The CDR3 runs 14 residues. The V gene's germline CDR1 is MNHNY and CDR2 SVGAGI (reference sequence). V was pared by 5 bases and J by 11 bases, with 9 bases of the junction left unmatched. The CDR3 loop reads CASSRQGRDAPLHF. In DNA form, the CDR3 reads TGTGCCAGCAGTAGACAGGGACGAGATGCACCCCTCCACTTT.

This clonotype was seen repeatedly, ten times or more. This chain joins TRBV5-5 and TRBJ1-5; no clear D gene. Trimming removed 1 base at V and 0 bases at J, with 8 bases between. Germline V gene sequence: CDR1 SGHKS, CDR2 YYEKEE (reference sequence). The CDR3 has 15 amino acids. CDR3 sequence reads: CASSLNSYSNQPQHF. CDR3 coding DNA: TGTGCCAGCAGCTTGAACAGTTATAGCAATCAGCCCCAGCATTTT.

This clonotype came up many times. This chain uses TRBV6-2 or TRBV6-3 with TRBJ1-6; TRBD1 matches at 7 bases. CDR1 is MNHEY and CDR2 is SVGEGT in the germline V gene. The V and J ends lost 0 bases and 6 bases, in that order; junction bases with no gene match: 5. This CDR3 region has 16 residues. This CDR3 is CASSYSIRDSNSPLHF. CDR3 bases: TGTGCCAGCAGTTACTCGATCCGGGACAGTAATTCACCCCTCCACTTT.

The chain carries TRBV30 and TRBJ1-1; 7 nucleotides align to TRBD1. The CDR3 runs to 13 residues. Losses at the gene ends were 7 bases for V and 1 base for J; bases not matched to a gene: 6. CDR1 GTSNPN and CDR2 SVGIG come from the germline V gene (reference sequence). This CDR3 reads CASLTGSNTEAFF. Here the CDR3 DNA reads TGTGCCTCCCTGACAGGGTCGAACACTGAAGCTTTCTTT.

This clonotype has at least ten counts. V usage is TRBV6-6 and J usage is TRBJ2-5; 8 bases are a match to TRBD1. The CDR3 runs to 14 residues. Germline values: CDR1 MNHNY, CDR2 SVGAGI (reference sequence). With 6 bases clipped from V and 5 bases from J, the junction kept 8 bases outside the gene matches. CDR3 DNA sequence: TGTGCCAGCAGGAGCGCAGGGGGCATGGAGACCCAGTACTTC. Translating it yields CASRSAGGMETQYF.

The chain joins TRBV7-8 to TRBJ2-7; possibly TRBD1 or TRBD2 for D (6 bases each). V was pared by 6 bases and J by 6 bases, with 24 bases between. The CDR3 has 16 amino acids. Germline CDR1 is SGHVS and CDR2 is FQNEAQ. As DNA, the CDR3 is TGTGCCAGCAGGGGGAGCCTAGCTGGGGGGCAGAGCGAGCAGTACTTC. It specifies CASRGSLAGGQSEQYF.

This clonotype occurred many times. V usage is TRBV18 and J usage is TRBJ1-1; D perhaps matches TRBD1 (5 bases). The CDR3 contains 18 residues. V shed 4 bases and J shed 0 bases, with 21 bases lying between them. Germline CDR1 KGHSH, CDR2 LQKENI. CDR3 DNA sequence: TGTGCCAGCTCACAGATGTTCGGCCAGGGACGGATGAACACTGAAGCTTTCTTT. This codes for CASSQMFGQGRMNTEAFF.

This clonotype was recorded only once. The gene calls are TRBV7-9 and TRBJ2-7; the D gene is possibly TRBD1 (6 bases). The V gene lost 5 bases and the J gene lost 2 bases, with 16 bases spanning the gap. Germline V gene data show CDR1 as SEHNR and CDR2 as FQNEAQ (reference sequence). This CDR3 spans 15 amino acids. The CDR3 nucleotides read TGTGCCAGCAGCCGCCTTCCAGGACAGCCCTACGAGCAGTACTTC. Translation: CASSRLPGQPYEQYF.

There are many counts of this clonotype. V is TRBV3-1 and J is TRBJ1-2; weak D call: TRBD1 (6 bases). The CDR3 is made up of 14 amino acids. The V gene's germline CDR1 is LGHDT and CDR2 YNNKEL (reference sequence). Trimming shortened V by 4 bases and J by 2 bases, and 11 bases separated the two germline ends. The CDR3 reads CASSPRGRNYGYTF. Here the CDR3 DNA reads TGTGCCAGCAGCCCAAGGGGGAGGAACTATGGCTACACCTTC.

This clonotype has at least ten counts. The chain has TRBV29-1 and TRBJ1-1; TRBD1 agrees at 8 bases. CDR3 length: 15 amino acids. CDR1 and CDR2 from the germline V gene are SQVTM and ANQGSEA. J gave up 0 bases and V 7 bases, and 10 bases lay outside the gene matches. The CDR3 DNA reads as TGCAGCGCCCTAGGCGGGACAGGACTGAACACTGAAGCTTTCTTT. Protein: CSALGGTGLNTEAFF. The full variable domain, completed using reference TRBV29-1 and TRBJ1-1, is SAVISQKPSRDICQRGTSLTIQCQVDSQVTMMFWYRQQPGQSLTLIATANQGSEATYESGFVIDKFPISRPNLTFSTLTVSNMSPEDSSIYLCSALGGTGLNTEAFFGQGTRLTVV.

This clonotype occurred many times. This chain connects TRBV7-2 to TRBJ2-3; 14 bases fit TRBD2. V lost 5 bases, J lost 4 bases, and 2 bases stayed unmatched. This CDR3 comprises 15 residues. CDR1 is SGHTA, CDR2 FQGNSA, per germline. CDR3 nucleotide sequence: TGTGCCAGCAGCCGACTAGCGGGAGGGGCAGATACGCAGTATTTT. Encoded protein: CASSRLAGGADTQYF.

This clonotype was seen many times. The chain has TRBV27 and TRBJ2-3, with 13 positions matching TRBD2. Germline loops: CDR1 MNHEY, CDR2 SMNVEV (reference sequence). V lost 2 bases, J lost 3 bases, and 8 bases stayed unmatched. The CDR3 sequence is 18 residues long. The CDR3 DNA follows: TGTGCCAGCAGTTTACGACTAGCGGGGGGCCTTAGGACAGATACGCAGTATTTT. The encoded protein is CASSLRLAGGLRTDTQYF.

The J gene is TRBJ2-5, the V gene TRBV11-2; the D gene is possibly TRBD1 (6 bases). The length of the CDR3 is 14 residues. Looked up from germline, CDR1 is SGHAT and CDR2 is FQNNGV. V lost 7 bases and J lost 6, with 18 bases in between. As DNA, the CDR3 is TGTGCCAGCATCCACCAGGGGCCGGGGCAGACCCAGTACTTC. It is translated as CASIHQGPGQTQYF.

This clonotype was picked up one time. The chain employs TRBV11-2 and TRBJ2-1; 9 bases agree with TRBD2. J was trimmed by 7 bases and V by 7 bases; bases with no gene match: 8. Germline V gives CDR1 SGHAT, CDR2 FQNNGV. CDR3 length: 14 amino acids. CDR3 nucleotides: TGTGCCAGCACCCTACCGGGACTAGCAAATGAGCAGTTCTTC. This encodes CASTLPGLANEQFF.

The sample holds a few counts of this clonotype. The CDR3 is CSARPGQGSTDTQYF. CDR3 bases: TGCAGTGCTAGACCGGGACAGGGAAGCACAGATACGCAGTATTTT. The chain is built from TRBV20-1 and TRBJ2-3, with 9 bases lining up with TRBD1. The CDR3 extends over 15 amino acids. Per germline, CDR1 DFQATT and CDR2 SNEGSKA (reference sequence). V gave up 2 bases and J gave up 0 bases; unmatched junction bases: 3.

This clonotype was seen a few times. The chain is built from TRBV6-2 or TRBV6-3 and TRBJ2-3; D is unresolved. This CDR3 is 11 amino acids long. Trimming took 8 bases from V and 4 from J, leaving 7 bases between them. Germline V gives CDR1 MNHEY, CDR2 SVGEGT. The DNA of the CDR3 is TGTGCCAGCGCGGAACCAGATACGCAGTATTTT. It translates to CASAEPDTQYF.

The CDR3 coding sequence is TGCAGCGTTCTAGCGGGAGCCTACGAGCAGTACTTC. Its protein is CSVLAGAYEQYF. The genes are TRBV29-1 and TRBJ2-7; 10 bases agree with TRBD2. Germline lookup yields CDR1 SQVTM and CDR2 ANQGSEA. The CDR3 covers 12 residues. The V segment lost 5 bases and the J segment 2 bases; nucleotides outside the gene matches: 0.

In its sample, this clonotype was seen many times. The chain links TRBV6-6 to TRBJ2-7; D unclear. The CDR3 is 14 residues long. The V end was cut by 0 bases, the J end by 2 bases, with 8 bases between. CDR1 is MNHNY, CDR2 SVGAGI, per germline (reference sequence). The CDR3 bases are TGTGCCAGCAGTTACTCGACCCCCACCTACGAGCAGTACTTC. Translation: CASSYSTPTYEQYF.

This clonotype was detected many times. The V call is TRBV12-3 or TRBV12-4, the J call TRBJ2-7; TRBD2 matches 14 bases. V lost 5 bases to trimming and J lost 2 bases; unmatched junction nucleotides: 5. The CDR3 consists of 16 residues. The CDR3 sequence: CASSPGTSGRAYEQYF. CDR3 nucleotides: TGTGCCAGCAGTCCCGGGACTAGCGGGAGAGCCTACGAGCAGTACTTC.

This clonotype was seen many times. The gene calls are TRBV27 and TRBJ2-7, with TRBD1 as a possible D gene (5 bases). V lost 5 bases and J lost 4, with 12 bases in between. Germline CDR1 is MNHEY and CDR2 is SMNVEV (reference sequence). The CDR3 length is 13 residues. As DNA, the CDR3 is TGTGCCAGCAGTGCCCTTGGACAATACGAGCAGTACTTC. The encoded protein is CASSALGQYEQYF.